This T cell receptor beta chain was sequenced in a study of T cell changes during pregnancy in multiple sclerosis. TCRdb keeps only in-frame clones here, not all; method: immunoSEQ multiplex PCR. The sample contains 50,000 to 60,000 clones, around 89% of which appear only once. The CDR3 consists of 13 residues. Trimming cost V 5 bases and J 5 bases; bases outside gene matches: 5. Germline V gives CDR1 SEHNR, CDR2 FQNEAQ (reference sequence). Sequenced here: peripheral blood, sampled after pregnancy. The chain is built from TRBV7-9 and TRBJ1-1; 7 positions match TRBD1. The source of this sequence is a female donor with multiple sclerosis, enrolled in a pregnancy study. The CDR3 DNA sequence: TGTGCCAGCAGCCCCCAGACAGGGACTGAAGCTTTCTTT. Amino acid sequence: CASSPQTGTEAFF.